Described below is a single TCR beta chain sequence and its context. TCRdb keeps only in-frame clones here, not all; method: immunoSEQ multiplex PCR. The data show some 150,000 clones, around 90% seen once. These data originate in a study of T cell responses to AZD1222 COVID-19 vaccine. For the study at large: Samples with a second dose at about 4 or about 12 weeks were pooled together.

This sequence was found in an adult in good health. This specimen was peripheral blood, taken on day 0 of AZD1222 vaccination.

The CDR3 bases are TGTGCCAGCAGTTCCGGGTTCTACACCTTC. Its protein product is CASSSGFYTF. The chain combines TRBV12-3 or TRBV12-4 with TRBJ1-2, with D unresolved. Trimming pared 4 bases from V and 10 bases from J, leaving 7 bases between. The CDR3 has 10 residues.